This T cell receptor (beta chain) is from a study of T cells after yellow fever vaccination. On this clonotype itself: Its antigen is undetermined.

The CDR3 contains 15 residues. Per germline, CDR1 MDHEN and CDR2 SYDVKM. With V trimmed by 7 bases and J by 9 bases, 18 bases remained unmatched. Study outcomes and limitations: A small proportion of clonotypes was detected in both the CD4 and CD8 compartments.

UMIs and a universal primer site were added when TCR cDNA was made by 5'RACE template switching. MiXCR, run by TCRdb on the 5' RACE reads, gives a single entry per CDR3 protein. The profile shows around 600,000 distinct CDR3 sequences, 10% to 15% of them singletons. The chain has TRBV28 and TRBJ2-7; TRBD1 matches at 7 bases. Sequenced here: PBMCs, sampled on the day of the yellow fever booster vaccination. The TCR originated in a man aged 25 to 40 who received the YFV17D yellow fever vaccine. The CDR3 spells CASNTPGQSLLRQYF. CDR3 DNA: TGTGCCAGCAACACGCCGGGACAGAGTCTACTTCGGCAGTACTTC.